This passage covers 8 T cell receptor beta chains from one sample sequenced in a study of CD8 T cells in ankylosing spondylitis. A single record per CDR3 protein comes from TCRdb applying MiXCR to the 5' RACE reads. The table has roughly 700,000 distinct CDR3 sequences, around 17% seen once; the top ten hold under 20%. Their specific antigens are unknown. Study-level points and caveats: One TCR beta motif, made up of about 8 highly homologous variants, appeared characteristic of ankylosing spondylitis blood.

The sequencing sample was made of blood, either unsorted or a sorted T cell fraction (not recorded which). The receptor set was obtained from a male donor with ankylosing spondylitis.

This chain links TRBV20-1 with TRBJ2-3, with TRBD2 as a possible D gene (6 bases). CDR1 DFQATT and CDR2 SNEGSKA come from the germline V gene (reference sequence). V lost 0 bases to trimming and J lost 3 bases, with 10 bases between them. The CDR3 sequence is 14 residues long. CDR3: CSARESLATDTQYF. The CDR3 DNA reads TGCAGTGCTAGAGAGTCGCTAGCGACAGATACGCAGTATTTT.

The chain has TRBV7-9 and TRBJ2-3, with D perhaps TRBD2 (6 bases). This CDR3 comprises 15 residues. Germline V gene data show CDR1 as SEHNR and CDR2 as FQNEAQ (reference sequence). V dropped 5 bases and J dropped 4 bases, with 16 bases sitting between them. The CDR3 is CASSSAEGRPDTQYF. CDR3 sequence (DNA): TGTGCCAGCAGCAGTGCGGAGGGGCGCCCAGATACGCAGTATTTT.

This clonotype occurred many times. This chain links TRBV12-3 or TRBV12-4 with TRBJ2-2; TRBD1 is a possible D gene (5 bases). V gave up 3 bases and J gave up 3 bases, with 8 bases separating them. This CDR3 comprises 14 residues. In DNA, the CDR3 is TGTGCCAGCAGTTTTCAAGGGGACACCGGGGAGCTGTTTTTT. Its translation: CASSFQGDTGELFF.

This clonotype was detected many times. The genes are TRBV7-9 and TRBJ2-1; unclear D gene. The CDR3 contains 13 residues. The V end lost 5 bases, the J end lost 8 bases, and 13 bases lay between the germline ends. Looked up from germline, CDR1 is SEHNR and CDR2 is FQNEAQ (reference sequence). The CDR3 protein is CASSPEASYEQFF. The CDR3, as DNA: TGTGCCAGCAGCCCCGAGGCTAGTTATGAGCAGTTCTTC.

The V and J genes are TRBV7-8 and TRBJ2-1; 7 bases match TRBD2. The CDR3 loop spans 16 amino acids. CDR1 is SGHVS, CDR2 FQNEAQ, per germline. The V segment lost 10 bases and the J segment 10 bases; nucleotides outside the gene matches: 22. The DNA for the CDR3 is TGTGCCACCCAATGGGACTCCGGGACTACGCTCTTGGAGCAGTTCTTC. This translates into CATQWDSGTTLLEQFF.

V and J are TRBV2 and TRBJ1-5; D is perhaps TRBD1 (6 bases). The CDR3 runs 15 residues. Germline V gene data show CDR1 as SNHLY and CDR2 as FYNNEI. V was cut by 6 bases and J by 3 bases, with 15 bases left in between. The CDR3 DNA reads as TGTGCCAGCAGCGGGGTTACAGGGAACAATCAGCCCCAGCATTTT. Residues: CASSGVTGNNQPQHF. Full variable domain (rest looked up from reference TRBV2 and TRBJ1-5): EPEVTQTPSHQVTQMGQEVILRCVPISNHLYFYWYRQILGQKVEFLVSFYNNEISEKSEIFDDQFSVERPDGSNFTLKIRSTKLEDSAMYFCASSGVTGNNQPQHFGDGTRLSIL.

The chain carries TRBV12-3 or TRBV12-4 and TRBJ2-2, with TRBD1 matching over 10 bases. CDR3 length: 15 residues. V gave up 3 bases and J gave up 7 bases; unmatched junction bases: 5. CDR3 sequence (DNA): TGTGCCAGCAGTTTGTCGGACAGGGGGAACGGGGAGCTGTTTTTT. It yields the protein CASSLSDRGNGELFF.

This clonotype was found a few times. The chain employs TRBV15 and TRBJ2-6; the D gene is possibly TRBD1 (5 bases). Germline assignment: CDR1 LNHNV and CDR2 YYDKDF (reference sequence). V lost 4 bases, J lost 0 bases, and 7 bases lay in between. The CDR3 spans 15 residues. CDR3 in amino acids: CATSTGNSGANVLTF. Here the CDR3 DNA reads TGTGCCACCAGCACAGGGAACTCTGGGGCCAACGTCCTGACTTTC.